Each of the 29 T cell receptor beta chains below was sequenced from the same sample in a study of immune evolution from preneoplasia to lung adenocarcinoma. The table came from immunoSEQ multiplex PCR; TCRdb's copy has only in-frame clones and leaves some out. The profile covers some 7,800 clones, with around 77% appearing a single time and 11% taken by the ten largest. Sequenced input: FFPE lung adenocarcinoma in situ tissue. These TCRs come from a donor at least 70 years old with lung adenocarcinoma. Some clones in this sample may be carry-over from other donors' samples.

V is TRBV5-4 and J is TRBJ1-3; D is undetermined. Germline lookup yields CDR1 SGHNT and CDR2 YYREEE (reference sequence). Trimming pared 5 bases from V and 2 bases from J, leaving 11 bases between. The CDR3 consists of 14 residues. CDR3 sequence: CASSYTGTGNTIYF. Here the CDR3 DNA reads TGTGCCAGCAGTTACACCGGGACTGGAAACACCATATATTTT.

This CDR3 is CASSPVTEDGYTF. In DNA, the CDR3 is TGTGCCAGCTCACCAGTGACAGAAGATGGCTACACCTTC. V and J are TRBV18 and TRBJ1-2, with a possible D match to TRBD1 (5 bases). Germline assignment: CDR1 KGHSH and CDR2 LQKENI. This CDR3 region has 13 residues. Trimming left V 2 bases short and J 6 bases short, with 10 bases between. The full variable domain, in which reference TRBV18 and TRBJ1-2 provide the parts outside the CDR3, is NAGVMQNPRHLVRRRGQEARLRCSPMKGHSHVYWYRQLPEEGLKFMVYLQKENIIDESGMPKERFSAEFPKEGPSILRIQQVVRGDSAAYFCASSPVTEDGYTFGSGTRLTVV.

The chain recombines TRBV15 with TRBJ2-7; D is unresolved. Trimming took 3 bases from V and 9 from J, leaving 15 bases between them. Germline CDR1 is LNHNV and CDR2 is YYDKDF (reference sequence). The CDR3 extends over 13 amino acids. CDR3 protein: CATSSATMMLQYF. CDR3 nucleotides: TGTGCCACCAGCAGCGCAACTATGATGTTGCAGTACTTC.

For the CDR3, the DNA is TGCGCCAGCAGCTGGGGGGACAGGGACAGCACAGATACGCAGTATTTT. This codes for CASSWGDRDSTDTQYF. The gene calls are TRBV5-1 and TRBJ2-3, with TRBD1 identical over 9 bases. V was clipped by 3 bases and J by 0 bases; unmatched bases: 5. Looked up from germline, CDR1 is SGHRS and CDR2 is YFSETQ. The CDR3 is 16 residues long. Full variable domain (outside the CDR3, taken from reference TRBV5-1 and TRBJ2-3): KAGVTQTPRYLIKTRGQQVTLSCSPISGHRSVSWYQQTPGQGLQFLFEYFSETQRNKGNFPGRFSGRQFSNSRSEMNVSTLELGDSALYLCASSWGDRDSTDTQYFGPGTRLTVL.

The CDR3 DNA reads TGTGCCAGTAAACTAGCGGGAGTGAATGAGCAGTTCTTC. Protein: CASKLAGVNEQFF. The V call is TRBV7-9, the J call TRBJ2-1; TRBD2 matches at 11 bases. There are 13 residues in the CDR3. V gave up 9 bases and J gave up 7 bases; unmatched junction bases: 5. CDR1 is SEHNR and CDR2 is FQNEAQ in the germline V gene (reference sequence).

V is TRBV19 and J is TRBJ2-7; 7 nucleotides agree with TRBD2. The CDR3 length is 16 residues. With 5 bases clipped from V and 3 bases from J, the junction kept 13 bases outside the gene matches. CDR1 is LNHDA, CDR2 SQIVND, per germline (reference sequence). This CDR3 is CASSPTPRGVFYEQYF. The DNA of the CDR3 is TGTGCCAGTAGTCCCACCCCACGGGGGGTATTCTACGAGCAGTACTTC.

The CDR3 protein is CASSEFRDRGSPLHF. CDR3 nucleotide sequence: TGTGCCAGCAGCGAGTTCCGGGACAGGGGTTCACCCCTCCACTTT. The V and J genes are TRBV9 and TRBJ1-6, with 10 bases that match TRBD1. Unmatched junction bases numbered 6, after V lost 3 bases and J lost 9 bases. Germline-derived CDR1 and CDR2 are SGDLS and YYNGEE. The CDR3 consists of 15 residues.

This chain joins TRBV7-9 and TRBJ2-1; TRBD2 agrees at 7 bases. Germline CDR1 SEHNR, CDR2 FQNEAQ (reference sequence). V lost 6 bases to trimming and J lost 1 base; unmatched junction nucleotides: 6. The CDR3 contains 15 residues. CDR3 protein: CASRGLEQSYNEQFF. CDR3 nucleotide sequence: TGTGCCAGCAGAGGACTAGAGCAGTCCTACAATGAGCAGTTCTTC.

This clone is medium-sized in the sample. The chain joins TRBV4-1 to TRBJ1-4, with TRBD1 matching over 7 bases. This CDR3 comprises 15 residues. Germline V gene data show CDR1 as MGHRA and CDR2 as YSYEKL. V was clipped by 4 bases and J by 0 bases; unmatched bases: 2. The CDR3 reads CASSPDRATNEKLFF. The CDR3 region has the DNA TGCGCCAGCAGCCCCGACAGGGCAACTAATGAAAAACTGTTTTTT.

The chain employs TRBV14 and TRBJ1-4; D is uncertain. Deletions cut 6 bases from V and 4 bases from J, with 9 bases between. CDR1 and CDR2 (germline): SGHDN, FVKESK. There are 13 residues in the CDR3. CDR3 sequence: CASSGMFNEKLFF. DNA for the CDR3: TGTGCCAGCAGTGGGATGTTTAATGAAAAACTGTTTTTT.

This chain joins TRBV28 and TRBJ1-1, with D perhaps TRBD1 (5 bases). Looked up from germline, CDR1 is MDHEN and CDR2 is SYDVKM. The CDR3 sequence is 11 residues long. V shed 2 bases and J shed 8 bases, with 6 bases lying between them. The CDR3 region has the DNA TGTGCCAGCAGTTTAAGGGGAGAAGCTTTCTTT. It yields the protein CASSLRGEAFF.

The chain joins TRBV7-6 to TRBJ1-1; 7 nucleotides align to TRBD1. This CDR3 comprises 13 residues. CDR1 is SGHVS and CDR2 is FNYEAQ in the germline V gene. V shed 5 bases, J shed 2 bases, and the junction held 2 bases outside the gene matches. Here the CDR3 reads CASSRQGNTEAFF. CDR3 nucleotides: TGTGCCAGCAGCCGACAGGGAAACACTGAAGCTTTCTTT.

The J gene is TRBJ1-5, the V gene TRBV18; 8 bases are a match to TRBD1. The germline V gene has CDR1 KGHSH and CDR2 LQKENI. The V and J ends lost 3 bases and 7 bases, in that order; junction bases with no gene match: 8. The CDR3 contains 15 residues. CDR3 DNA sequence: TGTGCCAGCTCACCGGACAGGGTTGGGGTACAGCCCCAGCATTTT. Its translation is CASSPDRVGVQPQHF.

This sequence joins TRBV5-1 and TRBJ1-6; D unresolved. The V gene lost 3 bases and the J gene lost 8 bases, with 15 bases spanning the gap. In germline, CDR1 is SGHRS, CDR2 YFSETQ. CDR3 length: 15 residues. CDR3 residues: CASSSRPFKDSPLHF. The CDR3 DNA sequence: TGCGCCAGCAGCTCAAGACCCTTTAAGGATTCACCCCTCCACTTT.

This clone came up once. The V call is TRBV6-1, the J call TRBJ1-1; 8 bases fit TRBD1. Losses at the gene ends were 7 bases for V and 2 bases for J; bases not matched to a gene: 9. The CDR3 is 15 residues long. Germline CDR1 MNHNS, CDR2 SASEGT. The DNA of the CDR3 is TGTGCCAGCATCGACCCGGGACAGGCAAACACTGAAGCTTTCTTT. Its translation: CASIDPGQANTEAFF.

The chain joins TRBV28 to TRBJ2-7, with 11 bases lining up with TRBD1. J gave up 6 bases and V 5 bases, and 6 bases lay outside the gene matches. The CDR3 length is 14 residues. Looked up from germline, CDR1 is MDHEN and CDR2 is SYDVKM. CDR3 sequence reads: CASSAWTGGVEQYF. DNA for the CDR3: TGTGCCAGCAGTGCTTGGACAGGGGGCGTCGAGCAGTACTTC. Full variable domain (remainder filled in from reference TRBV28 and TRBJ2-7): DVKVTQSSRYLVKRTGEKVFLECVQDMDHENMFWYRQDPGLGLRLIYFSYDVKMKEKGDIPEGYSVSREKKERFSLILESASTNQTSMYLCASSAWTGGVEQYFGPGTRLTVT.

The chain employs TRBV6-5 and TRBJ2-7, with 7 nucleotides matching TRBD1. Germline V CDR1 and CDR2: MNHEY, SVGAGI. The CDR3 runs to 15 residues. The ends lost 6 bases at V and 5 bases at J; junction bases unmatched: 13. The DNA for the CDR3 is TGTGCCAGCAGGCAAGGAGGCAGGGGGTACAACGAGCAGTACTTC. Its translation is CASRQGGRGYNEQYF.

The CDR3 DNA reads TGTGCCAGCAGCCGCTCTTACCAGACTAGCGGGGGGGCGGAGACCCAGTACTTC. This translates into CASSRSYQTSGGAETQYF. This chain connects TRBV7-9 to TRBJ2-5, with TRBD2 matching 14 bases. Germline CDR1 SEHNR, CDR2 FQNEAQ (reference sequence). The trim removed 5 bases at V and 5 bases at J, leaving 13 bases unmatched. The CDR3 spans 18 residues.

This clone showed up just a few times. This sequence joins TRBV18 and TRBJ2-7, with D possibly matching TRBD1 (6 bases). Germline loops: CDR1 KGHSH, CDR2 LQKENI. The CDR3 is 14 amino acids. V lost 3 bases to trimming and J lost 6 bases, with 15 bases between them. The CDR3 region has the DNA TGTGCCAGCTCACCTAGGACAGAATCTGGCGAGCAGTACTTC. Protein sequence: CASSPRTESGEQYF.

This chain's CDR3 is CASSQSINQPQHF. The CDR3 DNA sequence: TGTGCCAGCAGCCAATCCATCAATCAGCCCCAGCATTTT. The chain employs TRBV11-2 and TRBJ1-5; D is unresolved. Deletions cut 5 bases from V and 3 bases from J, with 8 bases between. CDR1 is SGHAT, CDR2 FQNNGV, per germline. This CDR3 is 13 amino acids long.

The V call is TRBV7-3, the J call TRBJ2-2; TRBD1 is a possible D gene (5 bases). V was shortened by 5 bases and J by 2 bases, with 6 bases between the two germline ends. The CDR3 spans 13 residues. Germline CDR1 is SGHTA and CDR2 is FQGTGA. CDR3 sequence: CASSQGNTGELFF. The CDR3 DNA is TGTGCCAGCAGCCAGGGCAACACCGGGGAGCTGTTTTTT.

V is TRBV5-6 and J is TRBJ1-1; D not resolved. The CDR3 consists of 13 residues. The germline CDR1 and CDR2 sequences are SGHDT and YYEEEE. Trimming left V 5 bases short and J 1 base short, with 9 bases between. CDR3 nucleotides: TGTGCCAGCAGACAGAAAGAGAACACTGAAGCTTTCTTT. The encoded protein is CASRQKENTEAFF. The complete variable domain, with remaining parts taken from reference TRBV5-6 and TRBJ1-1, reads DAGVTQSPTHLIKTRGQQVTLRCSPKSGHDTVSWYQQALGQGPQFIFQYYEEEERQRGNFPDRFSGHQFPNYSSELNVNALLLGDSALYLCASRQKENTEAFFGQGTRLTVV.

DNA for the CDR3: TGTGCCAGCAGCTTAGTATGGGGGAACACTGAAGCTTTCTTT. This sequence encodes CASSLVWGNTEAFF. The chain is built from TRBV7-8 and TRBJ1-1; D gene uncertain. Between the trimmed V and J ends, which lost 1 base and 1 base, there was a span of 7 bases. Germline V lookup: CDR1 SGHVS, CDR2 FQNEAQ. This CDR3 is built from 14 residues.

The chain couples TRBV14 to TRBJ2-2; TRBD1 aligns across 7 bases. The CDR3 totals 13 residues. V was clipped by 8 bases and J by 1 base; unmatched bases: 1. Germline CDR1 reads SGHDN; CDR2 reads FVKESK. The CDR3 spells CASGDRNTGELFF. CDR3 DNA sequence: TGTGCCAGCGGGGACAGGAACACCGGGGAGCTGTTTTTT.

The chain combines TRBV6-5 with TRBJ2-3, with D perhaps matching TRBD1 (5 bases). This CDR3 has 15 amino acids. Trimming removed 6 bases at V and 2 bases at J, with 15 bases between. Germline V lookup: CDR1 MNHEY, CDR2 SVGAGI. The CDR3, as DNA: TGTGCCAGCAGACCCGACAGATACCCCACAGATACGCAGTATTTT. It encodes CASRPDRYPTDTQYF.

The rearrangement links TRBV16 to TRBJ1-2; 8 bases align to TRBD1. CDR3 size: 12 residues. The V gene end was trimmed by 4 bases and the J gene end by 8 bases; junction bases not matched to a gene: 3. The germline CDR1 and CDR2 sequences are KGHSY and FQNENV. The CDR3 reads CASSLTGAGYTF. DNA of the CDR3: TGTGCCAGCAGCCTGACAGGGGCGGGCTACACCTTC.

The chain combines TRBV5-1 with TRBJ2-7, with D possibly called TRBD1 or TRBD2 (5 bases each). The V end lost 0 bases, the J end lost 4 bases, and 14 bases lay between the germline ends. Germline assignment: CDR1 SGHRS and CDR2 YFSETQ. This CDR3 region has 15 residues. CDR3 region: CASSLEPGRSYEQYF. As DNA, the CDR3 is TGCGCCAGCAGCTTGGAGCCGGGGCGAAGTTACGAGCAGTACTTC.

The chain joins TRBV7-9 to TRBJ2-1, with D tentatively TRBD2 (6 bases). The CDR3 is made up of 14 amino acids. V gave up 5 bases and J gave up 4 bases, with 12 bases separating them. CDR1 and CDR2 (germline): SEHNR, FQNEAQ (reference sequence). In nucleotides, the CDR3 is TGTGCCAGCAGCAAGACTAGTTCGTACAATGAGCAGTTCTTC. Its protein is CASSKTSSYNEQFF.

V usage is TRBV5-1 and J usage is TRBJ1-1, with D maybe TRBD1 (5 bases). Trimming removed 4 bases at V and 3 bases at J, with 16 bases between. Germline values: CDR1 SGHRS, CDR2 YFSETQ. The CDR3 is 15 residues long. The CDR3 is CASSTRTGGDTEAFF. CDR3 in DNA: TGCGCCAGCAGCACCCGGACCGGGGGAGACACTGAAGCTTTCTTT.